Below are 19 T cell receptor beta chains sequenced from a single sample in a study of lymphopenia after photon versus proton radiotherapy. Produced via immunoSEQ multiplex PCR; TCRdb's table is partial and in-frame only. The sample lists 150,000 to 200,000 clones; approximately 91% were seen once. The source material was peripheral blood, sampled from a patient treated with photon-based radiotherapy. The receptor source for this set is a man in his forties or fifties with gastric cancer.

This clone was detected only once. The chain is built from TRBV21-1 and TRBJ1-2; TRBD1, as called in the table, went unchecked against the DNA. TRBV21-1 is a pseudogene locus. The CDR3 is 13 residues long. CDR3 nucleotide sequence: TGTGCCAGCAGCTCACAGACAGTCTATGGCTACACCTTC. Its translation is CASSSQTVYGYTF.

The chain uses TRBV7-2 and TRBJ2-7; 7 bases are shared with TRBD2. V shed 0 bases and J 7 bases; nucleotides not matched to a gene: 0. CDR1 and CDR2 from the germline V gene are SGHTA and FQGNSA. The CDR3 contains 12 residues. DNA for the CDR3: TGTGCCAGCAGCTTAGCGCGGGGGGAGCAGTACTTC. It codes for CASSLARGEQYF. The variable domain in full, completed from reference TRBV7-2 and TRBJ2-7, reads GAGVSQSPSNKVTEKGKDVELRCDPISGHTALYWYRQSLGQGLEFLIYFQGNSAPDKSGLPSDRFSAERTGGSVSTLTIQRTQQEDSAVYLCASSLARGEQYFGPGTRLTVT.

V and J are TRBV29-1 and TRBJ2-7; TRBD2 matches 7 bases. With V trimmed by 6 bases and J by 0 bases, 5 bases remained unmatched. CDR3 length: 13 residues. Germline lookup yields CDR1 SQVTM and CDR2 ANQGSEA. CDR3 protein: CSVGSSGSYEQYF. CDR3 nucleotides: TGCAGCGTGGGCTCTAGCGGCTCCTACGAGCAGTACTTC.

The CDR3 loop reads CASSRETVNQPQHF. In DNA form, the CDR3 reads TGTGCCAGCAGCCGAGAGACAGTTAATCAGCCCCAGCATTTT. The chain joins TRBV5-5 to TRBJ1-5; maybe TRBD1 (5 bases). V was pared by 4 bases and J by 4 bases, with 12 bases between. The CDR3 extends over 14 amino acids. Germline V CDR1 and CDR2: SGHKS, YYEKEE (reference sequence).

The genes are TRBV7-9 and TRBJ2-7; D gene uncertain. This CDR3 contains 11 residues. The V gene lost 4 bases and the J gene lost 2 bases, with 3 bases spanning the gap. From germline, CDR1 is SEHNR and CDR2 FQNEAQ (reference sequence). As DNA, the CDR3 is TGTGCCAGCAGCTCAACCTACGAGCAGTACTTC. Residues: CASSSTYEQYF.

CDR3 loop: CAWSQGQSQRTQYF. CDR3 nucleotide sequence: TGTGCCTGGAGCCAGGGACAGTCTCAAAGGACCCAGTACTTC. The chain links TRBV30 to TRBJ2-5; 7 bases are a match to TRBD1. Germline V gives CDR1 GTSNPN, CDR2 SVGIG (reference sequence). The CDR3 is 14 residues long. The junction had 11 bases not matched to a gene; V was cut back by 3 bases and J by 7 bases.

V and J are TRBV28 and TRBJ1-2; D perhaps matches TRBD1 (5 bases). This CDR3 contains 14 residues. The germline V gene has CDR1 MDHEN and CDR2 SYDVKM. Trimming removed 4 bases at V and 8 bases at J, with 17 bases between. CDR3 amino acids: CASSSRGRMGGYTF. The CDR3 DNA reads TGTGCCAGCAGTTCAAGGGGCCGTATGGGGGGCTACACCTTC.

The CDR3 nucleotides read TGTGCCAGCAGCTTACAAGGGAATAGCAATCAGCCCCAGCATTTT. Encoded protein: CASSLQGNSNQPQHF. The chain has TRBV7-8 and TRBJ1-5, with D unclear. The CDR3 runs 15 residues. The germline V gene has CDR1 SGHVS and CDR2 FQNEAQ. V shed 2 bases and J shed 0 bases, with 8 bases lying between them.

The chain carries TRBV7-9 and TRBJ1-2, with D perhaps TRBD1 (5 bases). The V end was cut by 0 bases, the J end by 6 bases, with 8 bases between. Germline V lookup: CDR1 SEHNR, CDR2 FQNEAQ (reference sequence). This CDR3 is built from 13 residues. CDR3 loop: CASSLALGDGYTF. CDR3 in DNA: TGTGCCAGCAGCTTAGCGTTGGGGGATGGCTACACCTTC. The full variable domain, with the rest looked up from reference TRBV7-9 and TRBJ1-2, is DTGVSQNPRHKITKRGQNVTFRCDPISEHNRLYWYRQTLGQGPEFLTYFQNEAQLEKSRLLSDRFSAERPKGSFSTLEIQRTEQGDSAMYLCASSLALGDGYTFGSGTRLTVV.

The rearrangement joins TRBV19 to TRBJ2-7, with TRBD1 matching 8 bases. Germline V gives CDR1 LNHDA, CDR2 SQIVND (reference sequence). V shed 6 bases and J 6 bases; nucleotides not matched to a gene: 7. The CDR3 length is 13 residues. CDR3 residues: CASSARGRREQYF. CDR3 nucleotide sequence: TGTGCCAGTAGCGCCAGGGGGCGACGCGAGCAGTACTTC.

The chain recombines TRBV7-9 with TRBJ1-1; D might be TRBD1 (6 bases). CDR3 length equals 15 residues. Trimming pared 5 bases from V and 4 bases from J, leaving 17 bases between. CDR1 and CDR2 (germline): SEHNR, FQNEAQ (reference sequence). This chain's CDR3 is CASSLRGAFGTEAFF. In DNA form, the CDR3 reads TGTGCCAGCAGCCTTAGGGGGGCCTTCGGCACTGAAGCTTTCTTT. The full variable domain, with the rest looked up from reference TRBV7-9 and TRBJ1-1, is DTGVSQNPRHKITKRGQNVTFRCDPISEHNRLYWYRQTLGQGPEFLTYFQNEAQLEKSRLLSDRFSAERPKGSFSTLEIQRTEQGDSAMYLCASSLRGAFGTEAFFGQGTRLTVV.

The chain employs TRBV9 and TRBJ1-2; D unresolved. V gave up 1 base and J gave up 2 bases, with 9 bases separating them. This CDR3 contains 14 residues. The V gene's germline CDR1 is SGDLS and CDR2 YYNGEE. The CDR3 is CASSVNSLNYGYTF. DNA for the CDR3: TGTGCCAGCAGCGTAAACAGTCTAAACTATGGCTACACCTTC.

The chain recombines TRBV19 with TRBJ2-1, with 9 bases lining up with TRBD2. The germline gives CDR1 LNHDA, CDR2 SQIVND (reference sequence). This CDR3 is 15 amino acids long. Trimming cost V 1 base and J 8 bases; bases outside gene matches: 6. CDR3 DNA sequence: TGTGCCAGTAGTATAGTAGCTAGCGGGACGGATGAGCAGTTCTTC. Its protein is CASSIVASGTDEQFF.

This CDR3 is CAWTRGVEYGYTF. CDR3 DNA sequence: TGTGCCTGGACGCGGGGGGTAGAGTATGGCTACACCTTC. This chain connects TRBV30 to TRBJ1-2; a possible D gene is TRBD1 (5 bases). The CDR3 runs 13 residues. V dropped 4 bases and J dropped 5 bases, with 14 bases sitting between them. Germline CDR1 GTSNPN, CDR2 SVGIG (reference sequence).

The table lists this clone with a few counts. V is TRBV5-5 and J is TRBJ1-5, with D hard to call. Trimming left V 1 base short and J 2 bases short, with 10 bases between. The CDR3 loop spans 15 amino acids. Germline V CDR1 and CDR2: SGHKS, YYEKEE (reference sequence). In DNA, the CDR3 is TGTGCCAGCAGCTTGTTTCCCATAGGCAATCAGCCCCAGCATTTT. It codes for CASSLFPIGNQPQHF.

The chain couples TRBV6-5 to TRBJ2-1; D is perhaps TRBD2 (5 bases). The CDR3 consists of 15 residues. V was clipped by 0 bases and J by 4 bases, with 10 bases between them. The germline V gene encodes CDR1 MNHEY and CDR2 SVGAGI. DNA of the CDR3: TGTGCCAGCAGTTACTCGGGAGCCCAATACAATGAGCAGTTCTTC. It codes for CASSYSGAQYNEQFF.

The V call is TRBV14, the J call TRBJ2-7, with D perhaps TRBD2 (5 bases). V was trimmed by 5 bases and J by 12 bases, leaving 20 bases between them. This CDR3 spans 13 amino acids. Germline V lookup: CDR1 SGHDN, CDR2 FVKESK. CDR3 bases: TGTGCCAGCAGCTCAAGACTATTTCGGGCTCGGTACTTC. This gives the protein CASSSRLFRARYF.

The V call is TRBV1, the J call TRBJ1-5. TRBV1 has pseudogene status. The CDR3 spans 17 residues. The CDR3 is CTREIIGRDISNQPQHF. DNA for the CDR3: TGCACCAGGGAGATAATAGGACGGGATATTAGCAATCAGCCCCAGCATTTT.

V is TRBV7-9 and J is TRBJ2-7, with D possibly TRBD1 on 6 matching bases. The germline CDR1 and CDR2 sequences are SEHNR and FQNEAQ (reference sequence). The CDR3 covers 17 residues. V was clipped by 0 bases and J by 2 bases, with 17 bases between them. The CDR3 bases are TGTGCCAGCAGCTTAGCCCCTGGGGGCAGGGTGGCCTACGAGCAGTACTTC. Translated, it gives CASSLAPGGRVAYEQYF.